Listed below are T cell receptor beta chains from one sample, sequenced in a study of monozygotic twins with cystic fibrosis. Profiling relied on immunoSEQ multiplex PCR, and the TCRdb table lists in-frame clones only, not all of them. The data hold over 10,000 clones, with over 75% observed a single time. Specimen: blood. These receptors were obtained from a man aged 18 to 35 with cystic fibrosis. The CDR3 runs from the conserved cysteine through the conserved F or W. A row's size may be missing; if present it is once, few, many or a size class.

cdr3_aa v_call clone_size
CASSLGLPSQETQYF TRBV7-2 NA
CASSQSGLRENTGELFF TRBV23-1 NA
CASSLDGAYEQYF TRBV5-6 NA
CASSYKGNRGGELFF TRBV6-5 NA
CASSQGTGTNYGYTF TRBV4-2 NA
CASSLSEPRGEQFF TRBV7-8 NA
CASSPLAGSYNEQFF TRBV11-1 NA
CASSLASSQETQYF TRBV5-1 NA
CSVEHNTDTQYF TRBV29-1 NA
CASSLFSRDGTQYF TRBV28 NA
CASSVEGGRVGDEQFF TRBV9 NA
CASSYSGALAKNIQYF TRBV6-5 NA
CASSRDWTYEQYF TRBV6-6 NA
CASSAASGRSYEQYF TRBV7-6 NA
CATSRRNQPQHF TRBV15 NA
CASSQQGYEQYF TRBV7-9 NA
CASSLDGSYEQYF TRBV6-5 NA
CASSVVVTNTEAFF TRBV9 NA
CSVDRASTGELFF TRBV29-1 NA
CASSVAGTSGEQYF TRBV9 NA
CASSLGQGDRQYF TRBV5-1 NA
CASRREAPETQYF TRBV2 NA
CATMGGAETQYF TRBV6-5 NA
CASRTIGTSSYNEQFF TRBV19 NA
CASSLGWGGDTDTQYF TRBV7-9 NA
CASSLVGGSYEQYF TRBV7-9 NA
CASSPRAGRRTGELFF TRBV5-6 NA
CASSPQGNSPLHF TRBV18 few
CASSQDGYEQYF TRBV14 few
CASSSTGSYEQYF TRBV6-5 NA
CASSFRTSGTQETQYF TRBV13 NA
CASSLGGDGISYEQYF TRBV5-8 NA
CASSPELARKTQYF TRBV5-4 NA
CASRPQGASYNEQFF TRBV7-9 NA
CASSLKGFSEAFF TRBV13 NA
CASSRGQDQETQYF TRBV5-1 NA
CASSQDPLDYSGNTIYF TRBV4-2 once
CASGLVLADTQYF TRBV7-2 NA
CASSPPGGQGGQPQHF TRBV19 few
CASSEGWASPDSPLHF TRBV6-1 once
CAIRNNEKLFF TRBV10-3 NA
CASSVRIMGNTEAFF TRBV6-1 NA
CASSPAGAPATNEKLFF TRBV4-2 NA
CAWSEPPGEQYF TRBV30 few
CASSLFRVGVNTEAFF TRBV5-8 NA
CASRKRLAGEDTQYF TRBV6-5 NA
CASSVPGLAGGPQETQYF TRBV5-4 once
CASSELGEGYGYTF TRBV28 NA
CASSRDRGSPEAFF TRBV18 NA
CASSLEMNTEAFF TRBV7-8 NA
CASTRGGLQADEQYF TRBV5-4 NA
CASSDSVGRTDTQYF TRBV6-4 NA
CASEGAYTQYF TRBV6-1 NA
CASSLAASGANVLTF TRBV5-1 NA
CASSQRSLEAFF TRBV16 few
CASSPANRDTEAFF TRBV5-6 NA
CASSEYASTDTQYF TRBV25-1 NA
CASSPTGDTEAFF TRBV5-6 NA
CASSQDRGGYEQYF TRBV4-1 NA